This T cell receptor (beta chain) was profiled in a study of T cells expressing NK-cell markers. Study-level information: Sorted CD3+CD56+NKG2C+, CD3+CD56+NKG2C- and CD3+CD56-NKG2C+ T cells supplied TCR beta repertoires.

Remarks on this clonotype: What it binds is not known.

Overall study findings and caveats: What remained unclear was the HCMV specificity of expanded NKG2C+ T cell clones.

Libraries used 5'RACE template switching adding universal primer site and UMIs. After re-calling the 5' RACE reads, TCRdb lists one entry per CDR3 protein, DNA absent. The repertoire shows a few hundred thousand distinct CDR3 sequences; the top ten hold over 4%. The specimen sequenced was blood T cells: a sorted CD56 or NKG2C T cell subset, CD4+ or CD8+ T cells, or bulk PBMC T cells (not recorded which). This clonotype was obtained from a man aged 18-70 years in good health.

The CDR3 loop is CASSLGLGASQETQYF. The chain uses TRBV12-3 or TRBV12-4 and TRBJ2-5. The CDR3 covers 16 residues.